This TCR beta chain appears in the sequencing data of a study of radiotherapy plus CTLA-4 blockade in lung cancer. Study as a whole: Objective responses were documented in 15% to 20% of patients, with disease control in around 31%.

Produced via immunoSEQ multiplex PCR; TCRdb's table is partial and in-frame only. The sample holds more than 90,000 clones; 65% to 85% are singletons and the top ten take 5% to 5.5%. The receptor was derived from a human donor with non-small cell lung cancer who had a partial response to radiotherapy plus ipilimumab. The starting material was peripheral blood, obtained from a patient treated with radiotherapy plus ipilimumab.

The DNA for the CDR3 is TGTGCCAGCAGACCGAGCCGTAGCGGACTCAATGAGCAGTTCTTC. The encoded protein is CASRPSRSGLNEQFF. The chain joins TRBV6-1 to TRBJ2-1; TRBD2 might be the D (6 bases). Germline CDR1 MNHNS, CDR2 SASEGT. This CDR3 region has 15 residues. Trimming took off 6 bases at V and 6 bases at J, with 18 bases between the two ends.